This TCR beta chain was recorded in a study of cytomegalovirus exposure and HLA in healthy donors. J lost 3 bases, V lost 0 bases, and 4 bases had no gene match. The CDR3 length is 16 residues. Looked up from germline, CDR1 is MGHRA and CDR2 is YSYEKL. Details on this clone: Antigen unknown.

Study results and limitations: One variant, a missense change in DCLRE1C, was linked in a later analysis to TCR beta V- and J-gene trimming. HLA alleles were associated with 18,000 or so TCR beta sequences in a later analysis at 0.05 false discovery rate. One cluster of highly shared sequence variants probably arose as a sequencing artifact.

The primer mix had 60 Vbeta and 13 Jbeta primers. This table comes from immunoSEQ multiplex PCR, and its TCRdb copy is limited to in-frame clones, with some not included. The sample has 130,000 to 150,000 clones. The sequenced sample consisted of PBMCs. This TCR derives from a male donor in good health and CMV-seronegative. This rearrangement joins TRBV4-1 to TRBJ1-5, with 8 nucleotides matching TRBD1. The CDR3 region has the DNA TGCGCCAGCAGCCAAGATCCAGGGGGCAACAATCAGCCCCAGCATTTT. It codes for CASSQDPGGNNQPQHF.